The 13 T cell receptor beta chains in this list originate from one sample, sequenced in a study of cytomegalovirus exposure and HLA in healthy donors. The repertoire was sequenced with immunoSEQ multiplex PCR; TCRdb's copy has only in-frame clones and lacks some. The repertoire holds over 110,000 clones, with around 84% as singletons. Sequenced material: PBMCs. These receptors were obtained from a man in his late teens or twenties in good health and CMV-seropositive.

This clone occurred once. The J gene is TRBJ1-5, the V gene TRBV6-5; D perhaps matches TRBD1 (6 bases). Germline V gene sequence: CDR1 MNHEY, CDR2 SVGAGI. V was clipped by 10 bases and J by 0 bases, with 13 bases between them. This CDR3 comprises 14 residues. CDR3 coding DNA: TGTGCCACCAAACAGGGTGGTAGCAATCAGCCCCAGCATTTT. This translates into CATKQGGSNQPQHF.

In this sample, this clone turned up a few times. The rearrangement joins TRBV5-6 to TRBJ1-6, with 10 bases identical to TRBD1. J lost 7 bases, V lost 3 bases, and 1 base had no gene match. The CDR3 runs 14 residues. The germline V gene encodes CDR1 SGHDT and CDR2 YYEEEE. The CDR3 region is CASSSTGGNSPLHF. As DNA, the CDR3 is TGTGCCAGCAGCTCGACAGGGGGCAATTCACCCCTCCACTTT.

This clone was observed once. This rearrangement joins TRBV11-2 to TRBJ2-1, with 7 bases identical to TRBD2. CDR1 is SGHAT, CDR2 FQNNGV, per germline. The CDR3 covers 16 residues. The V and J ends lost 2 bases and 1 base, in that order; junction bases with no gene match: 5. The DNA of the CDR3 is TGTGCCAGCAGCTTACGACCTAGCGGTTCCTACAATGAGCAGTTCTTC. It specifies CASSLRPSGSYNEQFF.

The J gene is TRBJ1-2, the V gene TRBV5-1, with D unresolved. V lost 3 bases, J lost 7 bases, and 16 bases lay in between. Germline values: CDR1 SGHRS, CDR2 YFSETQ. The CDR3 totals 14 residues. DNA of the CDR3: TGCGCCAGCAGCTCCGGGTTGTCCGTCTCTGGCTACACCTTC. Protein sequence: CASSSGLSVSGYTF.

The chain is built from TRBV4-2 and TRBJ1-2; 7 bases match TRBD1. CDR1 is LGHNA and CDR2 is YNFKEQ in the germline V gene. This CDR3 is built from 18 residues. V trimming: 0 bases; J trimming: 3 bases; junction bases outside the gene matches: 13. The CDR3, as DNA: TGTGCCAGCAGCCAAGATGCGATCCCGGGACAGCGTTACTATGGCTACACCTTC. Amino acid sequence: CASSQDAIPGQRYYGYTF.

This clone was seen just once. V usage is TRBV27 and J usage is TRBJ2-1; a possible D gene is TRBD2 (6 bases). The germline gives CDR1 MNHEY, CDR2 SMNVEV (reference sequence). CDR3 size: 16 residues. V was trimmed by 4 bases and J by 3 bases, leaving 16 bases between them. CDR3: CASSSTWGGDYNEQFF. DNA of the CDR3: TGTGCCAGCAGTTCAACTTGGGGCGGGGACTACAATGAGCAGTTCTTC.

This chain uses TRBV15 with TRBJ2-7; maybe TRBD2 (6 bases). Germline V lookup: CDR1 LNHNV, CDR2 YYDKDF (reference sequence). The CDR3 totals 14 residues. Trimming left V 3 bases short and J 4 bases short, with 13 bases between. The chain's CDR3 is CATSRTGVPYEQYF. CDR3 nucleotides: TGTGCCACCAGCAGGACGGGGGTCCCTTACGAGCAGTACTTC.

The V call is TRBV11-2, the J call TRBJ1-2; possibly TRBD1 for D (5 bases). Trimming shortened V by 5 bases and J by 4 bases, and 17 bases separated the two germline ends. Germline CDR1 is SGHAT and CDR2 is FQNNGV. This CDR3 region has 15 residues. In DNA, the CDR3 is TGTGCCAGCAGCCTCCATTCCGGGGGAGGCTATGGCTACACCTTC. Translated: CASSLHSGGGYGYTF. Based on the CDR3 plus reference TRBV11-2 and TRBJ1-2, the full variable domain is EAGVAQSPRYKIIEKRQSVAFWCNPISGHATLYWYQQILGQGPKLLIQFQNNGVVDDSQLPKDRFSAERLKGVDSTLKIQPAKLEDSAVYLCASSLHSGGGYGYTFGSGTRLTVV.

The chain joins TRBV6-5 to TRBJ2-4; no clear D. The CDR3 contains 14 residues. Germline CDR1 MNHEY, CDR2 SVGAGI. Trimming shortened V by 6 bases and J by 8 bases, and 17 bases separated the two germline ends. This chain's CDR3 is CASSQNMRRDIQYF. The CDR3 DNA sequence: TGTGCCAGCAGCCAGAACATGCGACGGGACATTCAGTACTTC.

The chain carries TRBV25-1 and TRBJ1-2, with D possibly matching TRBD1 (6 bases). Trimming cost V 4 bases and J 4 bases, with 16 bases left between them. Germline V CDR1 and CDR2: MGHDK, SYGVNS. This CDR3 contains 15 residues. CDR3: CASSVTGSTLYGYTF. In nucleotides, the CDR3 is TGTGCCAGCAGTGTCACAGGGTCCACCCTCTATGGCTACACCTTC.

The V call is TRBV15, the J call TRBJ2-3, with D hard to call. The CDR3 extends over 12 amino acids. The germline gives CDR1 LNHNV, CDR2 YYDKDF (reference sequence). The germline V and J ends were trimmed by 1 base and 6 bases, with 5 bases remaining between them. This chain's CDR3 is CATSRARDTQYF. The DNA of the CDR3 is TGTGCCACCAGCAGAGCTAGGGATACGCAGTATTTT. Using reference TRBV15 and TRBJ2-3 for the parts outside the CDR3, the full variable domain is DAMVIQNPRYQVTQFGKPVTLSCSQTLNHNVMYWYQQKSSQAPKLLFHYYDKDFNNEADTPDNFQSRRPNTSFCFLDIRSPGLGDTAMYLCATSRARDTQYFGPGTRLTVL.

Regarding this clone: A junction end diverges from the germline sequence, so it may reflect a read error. The CDR3 spells CASSLFGTGELFF. In DNA form, the CDR3 reads TGTGCCAGTAGCTTGTTCGGCACCGGGGAGCTGTTTTTT. This rearrangement joins TRBV5-4 to TRBJ2-2; D uncertain. Germline V gives CDR1 SGHNT, CDR2 YYREEE (reference sequence). The CDR3 is made up of 13 amino acids.

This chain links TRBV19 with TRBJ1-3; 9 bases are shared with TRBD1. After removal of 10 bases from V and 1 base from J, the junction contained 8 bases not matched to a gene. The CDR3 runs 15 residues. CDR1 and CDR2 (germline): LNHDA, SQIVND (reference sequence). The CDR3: CATRTGVRSGNTIYF. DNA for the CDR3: TGTGCCACTCGGACAGGGGTGAGATCTGGAAACACCATATATTTT. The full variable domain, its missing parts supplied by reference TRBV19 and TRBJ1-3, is DGGITQSPKYLFRKEGQNVTLSCEQNLNHDAMYWYRQDPGQGLRLIYYSQIVNDFQKGDIAEGYSVSREKKESFPLTVTSAQKNPTAFYLCATRTGVRSGNTIYFGEGSWLTVV.